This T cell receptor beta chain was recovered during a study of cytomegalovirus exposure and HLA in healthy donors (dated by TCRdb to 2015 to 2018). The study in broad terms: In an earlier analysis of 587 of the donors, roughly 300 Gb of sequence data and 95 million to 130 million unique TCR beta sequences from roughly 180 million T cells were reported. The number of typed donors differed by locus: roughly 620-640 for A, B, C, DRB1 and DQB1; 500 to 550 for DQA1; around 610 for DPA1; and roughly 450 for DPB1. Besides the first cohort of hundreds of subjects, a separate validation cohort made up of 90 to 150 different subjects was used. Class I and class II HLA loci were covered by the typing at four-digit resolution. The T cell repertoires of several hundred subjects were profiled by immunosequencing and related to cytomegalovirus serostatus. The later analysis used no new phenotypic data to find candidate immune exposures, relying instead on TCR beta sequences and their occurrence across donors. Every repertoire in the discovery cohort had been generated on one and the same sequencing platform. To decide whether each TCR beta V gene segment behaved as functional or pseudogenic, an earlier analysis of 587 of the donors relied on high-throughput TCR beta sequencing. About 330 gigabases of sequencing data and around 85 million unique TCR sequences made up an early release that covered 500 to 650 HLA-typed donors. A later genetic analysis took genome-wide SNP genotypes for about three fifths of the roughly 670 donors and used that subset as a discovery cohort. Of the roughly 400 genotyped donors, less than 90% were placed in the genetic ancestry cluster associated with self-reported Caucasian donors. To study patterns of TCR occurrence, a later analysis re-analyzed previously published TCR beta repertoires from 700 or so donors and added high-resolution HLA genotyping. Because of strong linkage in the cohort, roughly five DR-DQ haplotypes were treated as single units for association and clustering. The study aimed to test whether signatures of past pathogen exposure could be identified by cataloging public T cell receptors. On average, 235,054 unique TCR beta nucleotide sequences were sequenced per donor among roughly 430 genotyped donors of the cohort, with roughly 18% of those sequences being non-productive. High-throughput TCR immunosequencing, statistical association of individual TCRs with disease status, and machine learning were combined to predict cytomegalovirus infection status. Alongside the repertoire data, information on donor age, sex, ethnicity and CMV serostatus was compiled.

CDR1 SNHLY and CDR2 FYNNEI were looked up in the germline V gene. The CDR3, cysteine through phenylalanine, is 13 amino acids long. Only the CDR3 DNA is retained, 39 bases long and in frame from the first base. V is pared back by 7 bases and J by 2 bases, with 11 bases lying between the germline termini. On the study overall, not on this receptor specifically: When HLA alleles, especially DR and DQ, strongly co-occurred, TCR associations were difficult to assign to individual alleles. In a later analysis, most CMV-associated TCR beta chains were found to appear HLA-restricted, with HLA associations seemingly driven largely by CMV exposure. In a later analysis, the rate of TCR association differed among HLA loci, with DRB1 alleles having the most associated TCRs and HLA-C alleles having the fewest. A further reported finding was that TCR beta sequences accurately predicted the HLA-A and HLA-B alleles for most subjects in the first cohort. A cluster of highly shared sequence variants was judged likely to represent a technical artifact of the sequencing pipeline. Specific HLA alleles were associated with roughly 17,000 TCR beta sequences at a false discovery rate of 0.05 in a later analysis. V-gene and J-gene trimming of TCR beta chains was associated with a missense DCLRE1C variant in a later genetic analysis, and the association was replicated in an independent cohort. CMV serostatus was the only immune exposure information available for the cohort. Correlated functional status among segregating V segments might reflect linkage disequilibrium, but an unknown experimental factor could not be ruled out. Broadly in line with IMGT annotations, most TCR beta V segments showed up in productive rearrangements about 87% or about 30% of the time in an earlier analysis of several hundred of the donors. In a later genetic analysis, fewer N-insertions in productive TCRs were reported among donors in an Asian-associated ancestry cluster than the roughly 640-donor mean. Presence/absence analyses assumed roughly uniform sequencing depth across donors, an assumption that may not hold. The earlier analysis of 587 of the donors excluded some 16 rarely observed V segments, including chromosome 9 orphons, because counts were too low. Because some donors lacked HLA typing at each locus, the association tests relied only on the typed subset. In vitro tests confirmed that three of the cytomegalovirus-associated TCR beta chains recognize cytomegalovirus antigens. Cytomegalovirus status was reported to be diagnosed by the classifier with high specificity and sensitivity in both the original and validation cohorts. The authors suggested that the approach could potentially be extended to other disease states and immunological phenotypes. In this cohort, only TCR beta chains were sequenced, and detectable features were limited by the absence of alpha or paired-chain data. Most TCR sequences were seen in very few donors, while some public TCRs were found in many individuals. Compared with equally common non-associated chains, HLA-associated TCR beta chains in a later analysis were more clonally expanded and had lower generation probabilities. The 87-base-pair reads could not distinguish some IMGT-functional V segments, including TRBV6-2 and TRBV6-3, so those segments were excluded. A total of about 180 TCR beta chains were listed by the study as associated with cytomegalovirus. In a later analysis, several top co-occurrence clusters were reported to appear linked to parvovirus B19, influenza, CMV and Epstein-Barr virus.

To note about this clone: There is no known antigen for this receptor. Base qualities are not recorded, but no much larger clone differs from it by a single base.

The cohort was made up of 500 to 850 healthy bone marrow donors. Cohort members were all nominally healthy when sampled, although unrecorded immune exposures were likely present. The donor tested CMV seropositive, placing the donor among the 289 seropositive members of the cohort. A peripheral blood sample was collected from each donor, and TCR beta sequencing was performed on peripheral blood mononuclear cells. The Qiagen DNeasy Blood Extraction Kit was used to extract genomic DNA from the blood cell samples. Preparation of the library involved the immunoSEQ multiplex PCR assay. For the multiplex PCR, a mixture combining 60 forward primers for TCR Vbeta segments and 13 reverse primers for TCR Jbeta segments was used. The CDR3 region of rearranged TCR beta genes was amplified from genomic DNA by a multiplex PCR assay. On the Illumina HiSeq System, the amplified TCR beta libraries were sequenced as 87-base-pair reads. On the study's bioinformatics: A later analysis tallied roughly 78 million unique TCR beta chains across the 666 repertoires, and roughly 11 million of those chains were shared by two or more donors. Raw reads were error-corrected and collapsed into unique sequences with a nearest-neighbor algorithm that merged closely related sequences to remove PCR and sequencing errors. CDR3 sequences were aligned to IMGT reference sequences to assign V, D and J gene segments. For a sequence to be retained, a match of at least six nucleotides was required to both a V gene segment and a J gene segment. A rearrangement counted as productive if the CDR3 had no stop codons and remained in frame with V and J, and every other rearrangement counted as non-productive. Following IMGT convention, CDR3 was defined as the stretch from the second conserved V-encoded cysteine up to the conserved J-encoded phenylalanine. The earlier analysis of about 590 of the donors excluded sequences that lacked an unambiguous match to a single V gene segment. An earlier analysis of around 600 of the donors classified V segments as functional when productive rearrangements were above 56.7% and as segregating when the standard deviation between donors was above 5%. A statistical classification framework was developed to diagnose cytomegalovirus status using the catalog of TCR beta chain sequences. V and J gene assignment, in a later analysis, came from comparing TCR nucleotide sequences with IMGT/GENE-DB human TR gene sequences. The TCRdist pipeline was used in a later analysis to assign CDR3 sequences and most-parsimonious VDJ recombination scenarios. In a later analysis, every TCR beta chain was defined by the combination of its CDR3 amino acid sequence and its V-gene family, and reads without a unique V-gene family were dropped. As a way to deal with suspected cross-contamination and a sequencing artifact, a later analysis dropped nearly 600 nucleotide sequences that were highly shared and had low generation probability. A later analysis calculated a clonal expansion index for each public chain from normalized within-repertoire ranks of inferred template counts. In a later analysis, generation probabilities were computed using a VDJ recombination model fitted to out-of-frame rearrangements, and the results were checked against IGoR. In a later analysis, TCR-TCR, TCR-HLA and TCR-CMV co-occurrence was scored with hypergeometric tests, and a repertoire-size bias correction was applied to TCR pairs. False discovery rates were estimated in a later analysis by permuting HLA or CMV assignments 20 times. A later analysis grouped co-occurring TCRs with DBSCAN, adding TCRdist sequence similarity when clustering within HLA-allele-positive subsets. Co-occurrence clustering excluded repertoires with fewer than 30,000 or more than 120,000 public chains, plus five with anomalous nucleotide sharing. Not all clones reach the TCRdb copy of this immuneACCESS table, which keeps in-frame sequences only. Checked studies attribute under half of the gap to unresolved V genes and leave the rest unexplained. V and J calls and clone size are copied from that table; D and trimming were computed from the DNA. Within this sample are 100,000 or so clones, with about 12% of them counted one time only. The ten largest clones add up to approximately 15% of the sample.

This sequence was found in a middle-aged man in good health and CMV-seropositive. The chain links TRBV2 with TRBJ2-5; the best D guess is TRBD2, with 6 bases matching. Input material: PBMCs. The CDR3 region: CASTGDGQETQYF. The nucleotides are TGTGCCAGCACGGGGGACGGGCAAGAGACCCAGTACTTC.